This T cell receptor beta chain came from a study of blood T cell repertoires in COVID-19. About the study: Samples of COVID-19 (acute and convalescent) were obtained from the United States, Italy and Spain.

Authors' analysis steps: From reference gene primer amplification, estimates of nucleated cell counts were derived. TCRdb keeps only in-frame clones here, not all; method: immunoSEQ multiplex PCR. Clone size and the V and J calls come from that table; the DNA yielded D and trimming. The sample gives tens of thousands of clones, under 85% of which show up once; 8.8% is in the top ten. Germline V CDR1 and CDR2: SGHTA, FQGNSA. The J segment lost 4 bases and the V segment lost 4 bases, leaving 5 bases of the junction unmatched. This CDR3 is 14 amino acids long. J is TRBJ2-7 and V is TRBV7-2, with 9 bases matching TRBD1. The origin of this receptor is a man between 60 and 75 years old with acute or convalescent COVID-19. Sequenced sample: peripheral blood. The CDR3 DNA is TGTGCCAGCAGCTCAAGGACAGGGGCGTACGAGCAGTACTTC. Translating it yields CASSSRTGAYEQYF.